Each of the 27 T cell receptor beta chains below was sequenced from the same sample in a study of T cell repertoires in cytomegalovirus infection. TCRdb reprocessed the reads via MiXCR and lists one record per CDR3 protein. The sample shows approximately 1,000,000 distinct CDR3 sequences, approximately 31% of them seen only once. These receptors have no identified antigens. Sample: cultured CD8+ T cells from PBMCs, taken from culture after CMV antigen stimulation. The receptors were sampled from a human donor in good health (CMV status not recorded). Some clones in this sample may be carry-over from other donors' samples.

The V gene is TRBV6-5, the J gene TRBJ2-5; 9 positions agree with TRBD2. J was trimmed by 4 bases and V by 2 bases; bases with no gene match: 2. Germline V CDR1 and CDR2: MNHEY, SVGAGI. This CDR3 comprises 14 residues. The CDR3 region has the DNA TGTGCCAGCAGTTACCGGGGACTAGCAGAGACCCAGTACTTC. This codes for CASSYRGLAETQYF.

This clonotype occurred a few times. The chain couples TRBV29-1 to TRBJ1-2; D is possibly TRBD1 (5 bases). The V and J ends lost 6 bases and 8 bases respectively, with 16 bases between them. CDR1 is SQVTM and CDR2 is ANQGSEA in the germline V gene. There are 12 residues in the CDR3. Here the CDR3 DNA reads TGCAGCGTCCCAGGGCTGAGAGGAGGCTACACCTTC. Translated: CSVPGLRGGYTF.

J is TRBJ1-1 and V is TRBV19; D is uncertain. The V and J ends lost 3 bases and 4 bases respectively, with 9 bases between them. Germline loops: CDR1 LNHDA, CDR2 SQIVND (reference sequence). The CDR3 covers 13 residues. The CDR3 protein is CASSITRSTEAFF. Written as DNA, the CDR3 is TGTGCCAGTAGTATCACCCGGAGCACTGAAGCTTTCTTT.

This clonotype has more than one count but fewer than ten. The rearrangement uses TRBV7-2 and TRBJ2-1, with 7 bases that match TRBD2. With V trimmed by 5 bases and J by 5 bases, 6 bases remained unmatched. From germline, CDR1 is SGHTA and CDR2 FQGNSA. The CDR3 is made up of 14 amino acids. Written as DNA, the CDR3 is TGTGCCAGCAGCACGGGGGGTGGGGACAATGAGCAGTTCTTC. This codes for CASSTGGGDNEQFF.

The chain recombines TRBV12-3 or TRBV12-4 with TRBJ1-2; TRBD1 agrees at 12 bases. V shed 3 bases and J 4 bases; nucleotides not matched to a gene: 3. This CDR3 is 15 amino acids long. CDR3 sequence (DNA): TGTGCCAGCAGTTTCGGGACAGGGGGCCGCTATGGCTACACCTTC. Translation: CASSFGTGGRYGYTF.

This clonotype was observed at least ten times. This chain joins TRBV7-6 and TRBJ1-1, with 7 bases identical to TRBD1. The CDR3 runs to 20 residues. V lost 4 bases to trimming and J lost 3 bases; unmatched junction nucleotides: 23. Germline V gives CDR1 SGHVS, CDR2 FNYEAQ. CDR3 nucleotide sequence: TGTGCCAGCAGCTCCCCAGAAATCACAGGGGAAGGGGATATATACACTGAAGCTTTCTTT. It codes for CASSSPEITGEGDIYTEAFF.

V and J are TRBV9 and TRBJ2-1; D call uncertain. The CDR3 runs 18 residues. Germline V gives CDR1 SGDLS, CDR2 YYNGEE. V dropped 0 bases and J dropped 2 bases, with 18 bases sitting between them. The CDR3 reads CASSVAGSESRTYNEQFF. Here the CDR3 DNA reads TGTGCCAGCAGCGTAGCCGGATCCGAGTCCAGGACCTACAATGAGCAGTTCTTC.

The chain carries TRBV7-6 and TRBJ1-1, with D maybe TRBD1 (5 bases). Germline V CDR1 and CDR2: SGHVS, FNYEAQ. The CDR3 length is 15 residues. V shed 1 base and J shed 4 bases, with 13 bases lying between them. The CDR3 protein is CASSLEAGWATEAFF. CDR3 nucleotide sequence: TGTGCCAGCAGCTTAGAGGCAGGGTGGGCCACTGAAGCTTTCTTT. The variable domain in full, with the rest retrieved from reference TRBV7-6 and TRBJ1-1, is GAGVSQSPRYKVTKRGQDVALRCDPISGHVSLYWYRQALGQGPEFLTYFNYEAQQDKSGLPNDRFSAERPEGSISTLTIQRTEQRDSAMYRCASSLEAGWATEAFFGQGTRLTVV.

This clonotype showed up many times. The V and J genes are TRBV6-1 and TRBJ1-5; D is unclear. Trimming pared 11 bases from V and 0 bases from J, leaving 23 bases between. The CDR3 is 17 residues long. Germline V gene lookup returns CDR1 MNHNS and CDR2 SASEGT. The CDR3 is CASLAGTRGYSNQPQHF. The CDR3 nucleotides read TGTGCCTCCTTGGCAGGAACCAGAGGATATAGCAATCAGCCCCAGCATTTT.

The chain carries TRBV5-6 and TRBJ2-5; the match to TRBD2 covers 8 bases. CDR3 size: 18 residues. The germline V gene has CDR1 SGHDT and CDR2 YYEEEE. J gave up 0 bases and V 6 bases, and 16 bases lay outside the gene matches. Here the CDR3 reads CASTPPRGSGAYQETQYF. CDR3 nucleotides: TGTGCCAGCACCCCCCCGAGGGGTAGCGGGGCGTACCAAGAGACCCAGTACTTC.

A note on this clonotype: Its ends do not fully match the called genes, so a read error is possible. The CDR3 DNA sequence: TGTGCCAGCAGTACAGGGGTCCCGCAGTTCTTC. This sequence encodes CASSTGVPQFF. V is TRBV19 and J is TRBJ2-1, with 7 bases aligning to TRBD1. CDR1 LNHDA and CDR2 SQIVND come from the germline V gene (reference sequence). This CDR3 has 11 amino acids.

The chain joins TRBV12-5 to TRBJ2-7, with 7 bases fitting TRBD2. In germline, CDR1 is LGHNT, CDR2 FRNRAP. This CDR3 has 18 amino acids. J lost 7 bases, V lost 4 bases, and 22 bases had no gene match. Here the CDR3 DNA reads TGTGCTAGTGGTTGGTCGAGGGTTCCGGGAGGACCTCCAGGGGAGCAGTACTTC. Translated: CASGWSRVPGGPPGEQYF. The full variable domain, with the rest looked up from reference TRBV12-5 and TRBJ2-7, is DARVTQTPRHKVTEMGQEVTMRCQPILGHNTVFWYRQTMMQGLELLAYFRNRAPLDDSGMPKDRFSAEMPDATLATLKIQPSEPRDSAVYFCASGWSRVPGGPPGEQYFGPGTRLTVT.

This clonotype was seen a handful of times. The chain links TRBV28 to TRBJ2-1; 7 bases line up with TRBD2. Losses at the gene ends were 3 bases for V and 4 bases for J; bases not matched to a gene: 15. Germline-derived CDR1 and CDR2 are MDHEN and SYDVKM. The CDR3 has 18 amino acids. The chain's CDR3 is CASSLRGQFHSGYNEQFF. DNA for the CDR3: TGTGCCAGCAGTTTGAGAGGGCAATTTCATAGCGGGTACAATGAGCAGTTCTTC.

This clonotype was seen repeatedly, ten times or more. The chain links TRBV7-2 to TRBJ1-1; 9 nucleotides agree with TRBD1. The ends lost 1 base at V and 2 bases at J; junction bases unmatched: 11. This CDR3 contains 18 residues. Germline V gene sequence: CDR1 SGHTA, CDR2 FQGNSA. The CDR3 sequence is CASSLVGPGQGFNTEAFF. CDR3 bases: TGTGCCAGCAGCTTAGTAGGACCGGGACAGGGATTTAACACTGAAGCTTTCTTT.

This clonotype occurred a few times. The CDR3 coding sequence is TGTGCCAGCAGTGAAGTGAGTGCGGTACAGGGATCCCTCCAAGAGACCCAGTACTTC. Its translation is CASSEVSAVQGSLQETQYF. V is TRBV6-1 and J is TRBJ2-5, with a tentative D call TRBD1 (6 bases). V gave up 1 base and J gave up 1 base, with 22 bases separating them. The CDR3 spans 19 residues. The germline CDR1 and CDR2 sequences are MNHNS and SASEGT.

The J gene is TRBJ1-1, the V gene TRBV7-9; D ambiguous. V was clipped by 3 bases and J by 1 base, with 9 bases between them. Germline CDR1 SEHNR, CDR2 FQNEAQ (reference sequence). CDR3 length equals 14 residues. The CDR3 reads CASSLIQRNTEAFF. The CDR3 DNA is TGTGCCAGCAGCTTGATTCAAAGGAACACTGAAGCTTTCTTT.

This chain joins TRBV28 and TRBJ2-2; TRBD1 agrees at 9 bases. Per germline, CDR1 MDHEN and CDR2 SYDVKM. Unmatched junction bases numbered 10, after V lost 4 bases and J lost 4 bases. The CDR3 sequence is 17 residues long. In nucleotides, the CDR3 is TGTGCCAGCAGTTCCGGCCCCGGACAGGGGTTCACCGGGGAGCTGTTTTTT. It specifies CASSSGPGQGFTGELFF.

Many counts were recorded for this clonotype. V is TRBV7-3 and J is TRBJ2-3; TRBD2 agrees at 7 bases. The CDR3 totals 14 residues. Germline CDR1 reads SGHTA; CDR2 reads FQGTGA. Losses at the gene ends were 3 bases for V and 2 bases for J; bases not matched to a gene: 2. This chain's CDR3 is CASSFGGDTDTQYF. The CDR3 DNA follows: TGTGCCAGCAGCTTTGGGGGGGACACAGATACGCAGTATTTT.

CDR3 loop: CATSDGSGGELFF. For the CDR3, the DNA is TGTGCCACCAGTGATGGATCGGGCGGGGAGCTGTTTTTT. The chain has TRBV24-1 and TRBJ2-2; D ambiguous. Germline CDR1 reads KGHDR; CDR2 reads SFDVKD. V was pared by 3 bases and J by 7 bases, with 8 bases between. The CDR3 spans 13 residues.

In the case of this clonotype: Sequence at one end of the junction differs from germline and may be a read error. The rearrangement uses TRBV7-3 and TRBJ2-7; D remains ambiguous. Germline-derived CDR1 and CDR2 are SGHTA and FQGTGA. CDR3 length: 13 residues. The CDR3 sequence is CASSITVSYEQYF. The CDR3 DNA is TGTGCCAGCAGCATAACAGTATCCTACGAGCAGTACTTC.

This clonotype appeared a few times. The chain recombines TRBV19 with TRBJ1-3; TRBD1 might be the D (5 bases). V lost 1 base to trimming and J lost 2 bases, with 12 bases between them. Looked up from germline, CDR1 is LNHDA and CDR2 is SQIVND (reference sequence). CDR3 size: 16 residues. The DNA of the CDR3 is TGTGCCAGTAGTATAGTCGGAGGGGTTCCTGGAAACACCATATATTTT. Protein product: CASSIVGGVPGNTIYF.

This clonotype showed up just a few times. This chain uses TRBV7-8 with TRBJ2-1, with a possible D match to TRBD2 (6 bases). The ends were cut back, 5 bases at V and 10 bases at J, with 15 bases in the middle. Germline V gene data show CDR1 as SGHVS and CDR2 as FQNEAQ. The CDR3 is made up of 13 amino acids. Here the CDR3 reads CASSPTGGLEQFF. The CDR3 region has the DNA TGTGCCAGCAGCCCCACCGGGGGATTGGAGCAGTTCTTC.

About this clonotype: A much bigger clone sits one base away, suggesting this may be a read error. The chain carries TRBV7-8 and TRBJ1-1; D gene uncertain. Germline CDR1 SGHVS, CDR2 FQNEAQ. This CDR3 region has 13 residues. In DNA form, the CDR3 reads TGTGCCAACAGCTCCGTGGGAGGGACTGAAGCTTTCTTT. Protein sequence: CANSSVGGTEAFF.

This clonotype was observed a handful of times. CDR3: CASSTGGSGGAADTQYF. CDR3 DNA sequence: TGTGCCAGCAGTACCGGCGGTAGCGGGGGGGCCGCAGATACGCAGTATTTT. V and J are TRBV12-3 or TRBV12-4 and TRBJ2-3; 11 positions match TRBD2. V lost 5 bases to trimming and J lost 4 bases; unmatched junction nucleotides: 11. The CDR3 has 17 amino acids.

This clonotype was seen a few times. The chain combines TRBV10-3 with TRBJ2-5; D tentatively fits TRBD1 or TRBD2 (6 bases each). The ends were cut back, 4 bases at V and 4 bases at J, with 19 bases in the middle. CDR1 is ENHRY, CDR2 SYGVKD, per germline. The CDR3 runs 16 residues. CDR3 nucleotides: TGTGCCATCAGTGGGCGAGGGGGGCGAGGAGGAGAGACCCAGTACTTC. Translated: CAISGRGGRGGETQYF.

The chain links TRBV7-6 to TRBJ1-2; 10 positions match TRBD1. Per germline, CDR1 SGHVS and CDR2 FNYEAQ. This CDR3 has 14 amino acids. The V and J ends lost 6 bases and 7 bases, in that order; junction bases with no gene match: 8. The CDR3 loop reads CASSSERDRGGYTF. CDR3 nucleotides: TGTGCCAGCAGTAGTGAACGGGACAGGGGTGGCTACACCTTC.

The rearrangement joins TRBV12-3 or TRBV12-4 to TRBJ2-2; D unclear. The CDR3 length is 16 residues. V was pared by 6 bases and J by 1 base, with 15 bases between. The CDR3 here is CASRFPDTKNTGELFF. CDR3 nucleotide sequence: TGTGCCAGCAGATTCCCCGACACTAAGAACACCGGGGAGCTGTTTTTT.